A selection of T cell receptor beta chains follows, all from one sample in a study of PD-1 blockade in classical Hodgkin lymphoma. Generated by immunoSEQ multiplex PCR, the TCRdb table keeps only in-frame clones and is missing some. This sample has tens of thousands of clones, with approximately 78% found just once. This sample comprised peripheral blood mononuclear cells (PBMCs), obtained before the fourth cycle of nivolumab. The receptors come from a human donor with classical Hodgkin lymphoma. CDR3s include the opening cysteine and the closing phenylalanine or tryptophan. The order of the fields is J gene, V gene, D gene, clone size, CDR3 DNA, CDR3 protein. D genes are given only for firm matches. Clone size is shown for a subset of rows, as once, few, many or a class of expanded clone.

TRBJ2-3	TRBV7-2	.	.	TGTGCCAGCAGCCAACTGGTGGGGGGAGACACAGATACGCAGTATTTT	CASSQLVGGDTDTQYF
TRBJ1-2	TRBV7-9	.	few	TGTGCCAGCAGCTTAGGCACAGCCTATGGCTACACCTTC	CASSLGTAYGYTF
TRBJ2-7	TRBV5-8	TRBD1	.	TGTGCCAGCAGCGCTGGGACAGGGGCTTTGAGCGAGCAGTACTTC	CASSAGTGALSEQYF
TRBJ2-1	TRBV5-1	TRBD2	.	TGCGCCAGCAGAACTTCCGGGACTAACAATGAGCAGTTCTTC	CASRTSGTNNEQFF
TRBJ1-1	TRBV6-5	TRBD1	.	TGTGCCAGCAGTAACTCCGGGACAGGGGCCACTGAAGCTTTCTTT	CASSNSGTGATEAFF
TRBJ2-2	TRBV9	.	once	TGTGCCAGCAGCGTAGTGATTAACACCGGGGAGCTGTTTTTT	CASSVVINTGELFF
TRBJ1-2	TRBV18	.	.	TGTGCCAGCTCACTCTACCAGAAAACTTCCAACTATGGCTACACCTTC	CASSLYQKTSNYGYTF
TRBJ2-4	TRBV5-8	.	.	TGTGCCAGCAGCTTGGAGCAGGGACGAGTTCAGTACTTC	CASSLEQGRVQYF
TRBJ2-3	TRBV5-4	TRBD1	.	TGTGCCAGCAGCTTGGGACAGGGGCCCACAGATACGCAGTATTTT	CASSLGQGPTDTQYF
TRBJ1-2	TRBV6-1	.	.	TGTGCCAGCAGCCCAGTGGTAGTTTCCGACTATGGCTACACCTTC	CASSPVVVSDYGYTF
TRBJ1-5	TRBV7-2	.	.	TGTGCCAGCAGCTTAGGCCAGTCGGTTAGCAATCAGCCCCAGCATTTT	CASSLGQSVSNQPQHF
TRBJ2-7	TRBV11-1	TRBD1	.	TGTGCCAGCAGCTTCGCTCAGGGGGCTTACGAGCAGTACTTC	CASSFAQGAYEQYF
TRBJ1-2	TRBV9	.	.	TGTGCCAGCAGCCCTAGACCGGGTAACTATGGCTACACCTTC	CASSPRPGNYGYTF
TRBJ1-5	TRBV6-6	.	.	TGTGCCAGCGGAATGGGGGGGGGAAGCAATCAGCCCCAGCATTTT	CASGMGGGSNQPQHF
TRBJ2-7	TRBV9	.	.	TGTGCCAGCAGCGTAGGCCCCCGAGCGGACCGCTACGAGCAGTACTTC	CASSVGPRADRYEQYF
TRBJ2-1	TRBV9	.	.	TGTGCCAGCAGCGCGAGGGACCCCCTCGACGCCTACTACAATGAGCAGTTCTTC	CASSARDPLDAYYNEQFF
TRBJ1-1	TRBV7-2	TRBD1	.	TGTGCCAGCAGCTCGCAAGGGGGACAGGGCACTGAAGCTTTCTTT	CASSSQGGQGTEAFF
TRBJ1-1	TRBV5-4	TRBD1	few	TGTGCCAGCAGCTCGGGACAGTACACTGAAGCTTTCTTT	CASSSGQYTEAFF
TRBJ2-7	TRBV10-3	.	.	TGTGCCATCAGTGGGGAAAGGCTAGGGGGGGCGTCCTACGAGCAGTACTTC	CAISGERLGGASYEQYF
TRBJ2-5	TRBV6-1	TRBD2	.	TGTGCCAGCAGTGTCACTAGCGGGGGCCTCCAAGAGACCCAGTACTTC	CASSVTSGGLQETQYF
TRBJ2-2	TRBV28	TRBD1	.	TGTGCCAGCAGTCTACCCCCGGCCCGGACAGGGTGGGGAACCGGGGAGCTGTTTTTT	CASSLPPARTGWGTGELFF
TRBJ1-4	TRBV5-6	.	.	TGTGCCAGCACAAAGAGGGGGTCTAATGAAAAACTGTTTTTT	CASTKRGSNEKLFF
TRBJ1-2	TRBV10-3	.	few	TGTGCCATCAGTGGCCAGGGAGCTAACTATGGCTACACCTTC	CAISGQGANYGYTF
TRBJ1-5	TRBV14	.	.	TGTGCCAGCAGCCAAAAGGAAGTTCAGGGACCACCTAGCAATCAGCCCCAGCATTTT	CASSQKEVQGPPSNQPQHF
TRBJ1-2	TRBV5-4	.	.	TGTGCCAGCAGCGTCGACAGCTATGGCTACACCTTC	CASSVDSYGYTF
TRBJ1-2	TRBV19	.	.	TGTGCCAGTAGTATAGCACTTACAGGCGCCTATGGCTACACCTTC	CASSIALTGAYGYTF
TRBJ2-2	TRBV29-1	.	.	TGCAGCAACAAAAAGACCCAACCGAACACCGGGGAGCTGTTTTTT	CSNKKTQPNTGELFF